This TCR beta chain appears in the sequencing data of a study of T-cell memory formation after mild COVID-19. Germline-derived CDR1 and CDR2 are MNHEY and SVGAGI. V was shortened by 10 bases and J by 0 bases, with 6 bases between the two germline ends. The length of the CDR3 is 11 residues. A few counts support this clonotype. The antigen is not known. The study's findings and limits: Contracting CD8+ clones were enriched in EMRA, CD4+ mainly in CM and EM. In pre-infection memory, a portion of responding clones appeared, which suggested that cross-reactive memory joined.

One entry per CDR3 protein, called by TCRdb with MiXCR from the 5' RACE reads. The sample includes fewer than 550,000 distinct CDR3 sequences, over 15% seen only once; the top ten take roughly 8.4%. The sequenced material came from PBMCs or a T cell subset sorted from them (not recorded which). The chain is built from TRBV6-5 and TRBJ1-2, with D unresolved. The clonotype originates from an adult woman who had mild COVID-19 (a few samples of this study predate the infection). Cell type and time point are not known. Here the CDR3 reads CATSANYGYTF. CDR3 sequence (DNA): TGTGCCACCTCAGCTAACTATGGCTACACCTTC.